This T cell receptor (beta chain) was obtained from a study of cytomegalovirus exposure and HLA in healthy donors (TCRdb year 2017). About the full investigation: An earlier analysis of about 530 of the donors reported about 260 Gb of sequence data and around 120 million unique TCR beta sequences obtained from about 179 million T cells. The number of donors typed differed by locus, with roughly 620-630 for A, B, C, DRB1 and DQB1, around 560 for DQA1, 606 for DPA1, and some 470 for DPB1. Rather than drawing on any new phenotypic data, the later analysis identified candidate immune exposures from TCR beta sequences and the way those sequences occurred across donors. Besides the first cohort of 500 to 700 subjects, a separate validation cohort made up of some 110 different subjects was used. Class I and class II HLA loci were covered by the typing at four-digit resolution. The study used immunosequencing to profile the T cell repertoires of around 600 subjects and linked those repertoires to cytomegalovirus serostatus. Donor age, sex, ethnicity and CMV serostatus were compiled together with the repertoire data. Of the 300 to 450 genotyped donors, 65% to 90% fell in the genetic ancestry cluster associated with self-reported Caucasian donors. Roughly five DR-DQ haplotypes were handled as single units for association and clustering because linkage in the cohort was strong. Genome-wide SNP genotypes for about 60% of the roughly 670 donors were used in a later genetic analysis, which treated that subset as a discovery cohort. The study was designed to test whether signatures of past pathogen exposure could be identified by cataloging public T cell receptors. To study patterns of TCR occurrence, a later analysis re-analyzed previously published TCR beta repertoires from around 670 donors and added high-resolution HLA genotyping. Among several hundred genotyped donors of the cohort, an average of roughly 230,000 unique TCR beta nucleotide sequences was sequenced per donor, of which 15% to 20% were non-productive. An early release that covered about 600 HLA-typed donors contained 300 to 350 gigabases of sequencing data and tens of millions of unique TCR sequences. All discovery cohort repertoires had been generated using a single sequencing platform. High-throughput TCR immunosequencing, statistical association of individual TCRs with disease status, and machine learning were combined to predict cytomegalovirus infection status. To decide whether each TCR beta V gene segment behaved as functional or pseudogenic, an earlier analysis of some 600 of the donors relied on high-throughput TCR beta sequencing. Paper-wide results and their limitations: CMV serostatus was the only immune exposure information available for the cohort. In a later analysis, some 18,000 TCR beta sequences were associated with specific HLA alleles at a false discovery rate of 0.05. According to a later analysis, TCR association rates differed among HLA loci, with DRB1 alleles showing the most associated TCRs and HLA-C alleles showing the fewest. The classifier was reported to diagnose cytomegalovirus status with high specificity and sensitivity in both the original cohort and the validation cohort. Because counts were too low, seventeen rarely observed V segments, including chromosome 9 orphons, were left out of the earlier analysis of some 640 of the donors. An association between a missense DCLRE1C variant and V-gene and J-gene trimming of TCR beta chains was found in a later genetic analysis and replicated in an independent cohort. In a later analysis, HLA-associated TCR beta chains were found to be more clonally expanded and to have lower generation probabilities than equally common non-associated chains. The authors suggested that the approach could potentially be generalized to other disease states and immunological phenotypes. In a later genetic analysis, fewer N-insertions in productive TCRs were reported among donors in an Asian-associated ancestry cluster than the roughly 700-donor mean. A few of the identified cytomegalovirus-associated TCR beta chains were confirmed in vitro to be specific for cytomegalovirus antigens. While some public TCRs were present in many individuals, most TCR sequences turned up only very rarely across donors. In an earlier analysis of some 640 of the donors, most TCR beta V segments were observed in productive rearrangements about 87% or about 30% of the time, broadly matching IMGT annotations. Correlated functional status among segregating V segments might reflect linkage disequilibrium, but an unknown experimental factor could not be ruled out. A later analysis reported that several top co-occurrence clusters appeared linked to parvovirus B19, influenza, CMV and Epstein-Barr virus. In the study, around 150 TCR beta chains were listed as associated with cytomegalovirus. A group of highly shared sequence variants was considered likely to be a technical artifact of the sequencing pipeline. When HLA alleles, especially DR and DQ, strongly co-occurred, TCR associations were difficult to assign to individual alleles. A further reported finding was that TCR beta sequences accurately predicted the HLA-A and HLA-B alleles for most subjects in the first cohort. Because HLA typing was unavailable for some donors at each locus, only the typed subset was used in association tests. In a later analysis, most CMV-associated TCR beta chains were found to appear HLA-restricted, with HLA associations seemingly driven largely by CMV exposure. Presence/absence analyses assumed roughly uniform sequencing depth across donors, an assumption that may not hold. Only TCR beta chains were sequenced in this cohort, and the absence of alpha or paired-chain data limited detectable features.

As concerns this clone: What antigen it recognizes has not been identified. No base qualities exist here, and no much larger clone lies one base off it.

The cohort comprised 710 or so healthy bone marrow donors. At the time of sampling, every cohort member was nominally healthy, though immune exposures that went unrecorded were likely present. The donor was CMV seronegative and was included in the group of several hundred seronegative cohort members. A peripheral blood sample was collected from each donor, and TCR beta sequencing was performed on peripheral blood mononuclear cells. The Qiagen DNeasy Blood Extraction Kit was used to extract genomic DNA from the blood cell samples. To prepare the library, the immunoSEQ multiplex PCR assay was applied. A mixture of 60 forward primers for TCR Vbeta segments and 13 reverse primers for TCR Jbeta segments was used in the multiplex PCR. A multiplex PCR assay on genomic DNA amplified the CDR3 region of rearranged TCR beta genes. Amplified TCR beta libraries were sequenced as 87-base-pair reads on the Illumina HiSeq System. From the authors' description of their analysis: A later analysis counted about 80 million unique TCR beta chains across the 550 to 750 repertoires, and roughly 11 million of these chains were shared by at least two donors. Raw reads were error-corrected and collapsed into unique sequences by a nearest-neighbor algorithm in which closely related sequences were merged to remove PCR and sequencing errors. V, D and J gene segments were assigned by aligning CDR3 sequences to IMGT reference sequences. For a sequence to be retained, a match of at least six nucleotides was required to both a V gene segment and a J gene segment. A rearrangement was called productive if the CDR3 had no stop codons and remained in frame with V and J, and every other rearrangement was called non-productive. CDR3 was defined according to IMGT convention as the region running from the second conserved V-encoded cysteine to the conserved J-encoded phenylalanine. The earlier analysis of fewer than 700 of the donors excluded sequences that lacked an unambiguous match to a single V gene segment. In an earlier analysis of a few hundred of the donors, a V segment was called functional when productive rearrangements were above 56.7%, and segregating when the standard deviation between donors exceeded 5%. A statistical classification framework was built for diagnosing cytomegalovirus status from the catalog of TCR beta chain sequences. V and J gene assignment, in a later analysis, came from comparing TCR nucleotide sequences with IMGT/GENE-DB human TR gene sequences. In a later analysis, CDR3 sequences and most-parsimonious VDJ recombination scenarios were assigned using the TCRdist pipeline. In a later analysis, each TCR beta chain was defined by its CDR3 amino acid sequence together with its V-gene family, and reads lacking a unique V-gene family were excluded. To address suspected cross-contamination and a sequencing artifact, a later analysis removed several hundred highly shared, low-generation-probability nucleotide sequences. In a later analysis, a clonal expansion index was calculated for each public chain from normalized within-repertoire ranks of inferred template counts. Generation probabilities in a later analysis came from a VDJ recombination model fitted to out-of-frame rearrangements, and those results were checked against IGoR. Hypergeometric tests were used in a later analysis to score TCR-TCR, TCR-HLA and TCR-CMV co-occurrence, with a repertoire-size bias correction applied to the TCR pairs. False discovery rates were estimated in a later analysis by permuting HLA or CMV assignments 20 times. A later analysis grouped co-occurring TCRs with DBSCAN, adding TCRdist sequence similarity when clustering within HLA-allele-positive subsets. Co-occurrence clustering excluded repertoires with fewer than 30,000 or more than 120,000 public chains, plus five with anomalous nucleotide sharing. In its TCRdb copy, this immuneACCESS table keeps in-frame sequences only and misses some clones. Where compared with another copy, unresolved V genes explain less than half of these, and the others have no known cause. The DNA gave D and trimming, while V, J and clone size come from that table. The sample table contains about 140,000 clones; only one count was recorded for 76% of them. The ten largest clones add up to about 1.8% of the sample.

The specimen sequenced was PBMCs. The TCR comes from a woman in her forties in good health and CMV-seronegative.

The CDR3 in this case is CASSYAGIPREKLFF. In nucleotide form, the sequence is TGTGCCAGCAGTTACGCGGGGATCCCGAGGGAAAAACTGTTTTTT. This chain is built from TRBV6-5 and TRBJ1-4; the D gene assignment is ambiguous. From cysteine to phenylalanine, the CDR3 is 15 amino acids long. Just the 45-base CDR3 DNA is kept, in frame starting at base 1. V is cut by 2 bases and J by 8 bases, and the space between the germline ends is 15 bases. The germline V gene provides CDR1 MNHEY and CDR2 SVGAGI.